This T cell receptor (beta chain) was observed in a study of blood T cell repertoires in COVID-19. Generated by immunoSEQ multiplex PCR, the TCRdb table keeps only in-frame clones and is missing some. The sample consists of about 19,000 clones, 82% of them appearing once. Only one count was recorded for this clone. CDR1 and CDR2 from the germline V gene are SGDLS and YYNGEE. The CDR3 is made up of 15 amino acids. Trimming at V came to 3 bases and at J to 5 bases, leaving 6 bases not matched to a gene. The chain links TRBV9 to TRBJ2-1, with 9 bases fitting TRBD2. The TCR sequence derives from a human donor in a cohort sampled during active COVID-19. The sample taken for sequencing was peripheral blood. Here the CDR3 reads CASSERASGNNEQFF. CDR3 bases: TGTGCCAGCAGCGAGAGGGCTAGCGGGAACAATGAGCAGTTCTTC. Drawing the rest from reference TRBV9 and TRBJ2-1, the complete variable domain is DSGVTQTPKHLITATGQRVTLRCSPRSGDLSVYWYQQSLDQGLQFLIQYYNGEERAKGNILERFSAQQFPDLHSELNLSSLELGDSALYFCASSERASGNNEQFFGPGTRLTVL.